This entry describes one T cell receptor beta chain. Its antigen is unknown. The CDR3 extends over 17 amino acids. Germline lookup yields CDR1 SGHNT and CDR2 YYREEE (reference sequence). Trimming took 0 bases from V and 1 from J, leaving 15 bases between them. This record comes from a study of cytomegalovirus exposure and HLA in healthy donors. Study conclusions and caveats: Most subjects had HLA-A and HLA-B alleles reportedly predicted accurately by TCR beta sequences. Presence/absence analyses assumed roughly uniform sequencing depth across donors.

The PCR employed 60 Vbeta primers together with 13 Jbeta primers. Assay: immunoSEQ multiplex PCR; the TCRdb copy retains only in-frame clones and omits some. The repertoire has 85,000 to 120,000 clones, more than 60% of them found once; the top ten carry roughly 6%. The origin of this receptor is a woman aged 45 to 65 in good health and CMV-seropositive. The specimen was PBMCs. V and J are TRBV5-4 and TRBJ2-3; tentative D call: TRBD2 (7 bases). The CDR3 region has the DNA TGTGCCAGCAGCTTGGGAGGGGGGGCCTCCCGCACAGATACGCAGTATTTT. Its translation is CASSLGGGASRTDTQYF.